The 20 T cell receptor delta chains presented below share a single source sample, sequenced in a study of γδ T cells in repeated Plasmodium falciparum infection (dated by TCRdb to 2020 to 2022). For bulk TCR repertoire analysis, Vgamma9/Vdelta2+ and Vdelta2-negative gammadelta T cell populations were isolated by flow sorting from peripheral blood mononuclear cells. Library construction relied on multiplex PCR. The data were produced on an Illumina MiSeq. TCRdb called clones from the public reads with CATT, and repeated DNA sequences were later combined into one row. Here the sample has more than 70,000 delta-chain clones; over 0.75% occur a single time. Nearly 10% of the sample is taken by the ten largest. The sequenced sample consisted of gamma-delta T cells from blood. Every receptor here comes from a pool of human donors (malaria-infected and uninfected, not separated).

Details on this clone: TCRdb's protein, taken from a much larger clone, differs from this DNA's translation at residue 14, likely owing to a read error; the protein displayed comes from the DNA. This chain uses TRDV1 with TRDJ1; 10 bases match TRDD3. The germline gives CDR1 TSWWSYY, CDR2 QGS. Trimming took 1 base from V and 0 from J; bases not matched to a gene: 26. This CDR3 region has 24 residues. The CDR3 reads CALGEPRYGLLGDAPILYTDKLIF. CDR3 nucleotide sequence: TGTGCTCTTGGGGAACCTCGTTATGGGCTACTGGGGGATGCGCCAATCCTATACACCGATAAACTCATCTTT.

Notes on this clone: This sequence is one base from a far larger clone and is likely a read error. The same CDR3 arises from other DNA sequences in this sample as well. The chain uses TRDV1 and TRDJ1; D remains unclear. No J segment appears in TCRdb, so it was assigned here by matching the sequence to germline. CDR1 is TSWWSYY and CDR2 is QGS in the germline V gene. The CDR3 consists of 18 residues. The CDR3 DNA follows: TGTGCTCTTGCGGCCTCATTATTCCCAGGTGGCTGCACCGACAAACTCATCTTT. It yields the protein CALAASLFPGGCTDKLIF.

This clone was observed many times. This probably arose from a read error, given a far larger clone one base away. Other DNA sequences within the sample encode an identical CDR3. The chain carries TRDV1 and TRDJ1; no reliable D call. The germline gives CDR1 TSWWSYY, CDR2 QGS. The V gene lost 1 base and the J gene lost 0 bases, with 18 bases spanning the gap. This CDR3 comprises 18 residues. The CDR3 spells CALGERGRRALYTDKLIF. The CDR3 DNA reads TGTGCTCTTGGGGAACGAGGGAGGCGAGCGCTTTACACCGATAAACTCATCTTT.

Points on this clone: A far larger clone is just one base off, so this is likely a read error. Different DNA sequences within this sample yield the same CDR3. The V call is TRDV2, the J call TRDJ1; 13 nucleotides align to TRDD3. TCRdb supplies no J gene; here it was assigned by aligning the nucleotide sequence to germline. J lost 4 bases, V lost 2 bases, and 15 bases had no gene match. The CDR3 loop spans 19 amino acids. Looked up from germline, CDR1 is GEAIGNYY and CDR2 is EKD. CDR3 DNA sequence: TGTGCCTGTGACAGGGGGCGTACTGGGGGATACGATGCGAACGATAAACTCATCTTT. It encodes CACDRGRTGGYDANDKLIF.

The sample holds a few counts of this clone. TCRdb assigns this DNA the protein of a much larger clone, which departs from its translation at residue 8; this likely reflects a read error, and the protein shown comes from translating the DNA. This sequence joins TRDV2 and TRDJ1; D is unclear. TCRdb records no J gene; here it was assigned by comparing the DNA to germline. CDR3 length equals 14 residues. Germline CDR1 is GEAIGNYY and CDR2 is EKD. V was cut by 3 bases and J by 0 bases, with 10 bases left in between. The CDR3 spells CACDRLEHTDKLIF. The DNA of the CDR3 is TGTGCCTGTGACCGACTTGAGCACACCGATAAACTCATCTTT.

Details on this clone: The protein in TCRdb stems from a much larger clone and differs at residue 8 from this DNA's translation, likely a read error; here the protein is translated from the DNA. This chain uses TRDV2 with TRDJ1; D not certain. The J gene is absent in TCRdb and was assigned here via DNA matching to germline. The CDR3 consists of 19 residues. V was clipped by 4 bases and J by 0 bases, with 26 bases between them. CDR1 is GEAIGNYY and CDR2 is EKD in the germline V gene. The CDR3 DNA sequence: TGTGCCTGTGATGCCCTGCAGGGTGGGTTTGGAAGTAACACCGATAAACTCATCTTT. Residues: CACDALQGGFGSNTDKLIF.

By its share, this clone is medium-sized. The sample carries other DNA sequences with the same CDR3. The chain uses TRDV1 and TRDJ1, with 9 bases lining up with TRDD3. With 0 bases clipped from V and 0 bases from J, the junction kept 20 bases outside the gene matches. The CDR3 totals 22 residues. CDR1 and CDR2 (germline): TSWWSYY, QGS. The CDR3 here is CALGELDGGNYWGNPHTDKLIF. CDR3 DNA sequence: TGTGCTCTTGGGGAACTAGATGGAGGGAACTACTGGGGGAATCCGCACACCGATAAACTCATCTTT.

Note on this clone: It differs at one base from a far larger clone, so likely a read error. The identical CDR3 is also encoded by other nucleotide sequences in the sample. The chain combines TRDV2 with TRDJ1; D remains ambiguous. The J gene comes from matching the DNA to germline here; TCRdb lacks it. Looked up from germline, CDR1 is GEAIGNYY and CDR2 is EKD. The V end lost 0 bases, the J end lost 5 bases, and 15 bases lay between the germline ends. The length of the CDR3 is 15 residues. The CDR3 region is CACDTVGGSKDKLIF. The CDR3, as DNA: TGTGCCTGTGACACCGTGGGTGGATCTAAAGATAAACTCATCTTT.

Concerning this clone: The TCRdb protein comes from a much larger clone and disagrees with this DNA's translation at residue 9, likely due to a read error; the protein given here is derived from the DNA. This sequence joins TRDV2 and TRDJ1; possible D gene TRDD3, 6 bases. Since TCRdb gives no J gene, matching the DNA to germline was used here to assign it. The CDR3 sequence is 18 residues long. Germline V gene lookup returns CDR1 GEAIGNYY and CDR2 EKD. V was shortened by 3 bases and J by 0 bases, with 22 bases between the two germline ends. The CDR3: CACDPLTGRYSDTDKLIF. The CDR3, as DNA: TGTGCCTGTGACCCTTTGACTGGGAGATACTCTGACACCGATAAACTCATCTTT.

This clone was recorded a few times. A far larger clone is a single base away, which makes a read error likely. This CDR3 is also generated by other DNA sequences in the sample. The J segment was not called; the V segment is TRDV1; no check of the table's D call, TRDD3, against the DNA was made. Germline lookup yields CDR1 TSWWSYY and CDR2 QGS. The CDR3 runs 18 residues. The CDR3 loop is CALGSRLVDGGMYAKLIF. CDR3 DNA sequence: TGTGCTCTTGGCTCTCGGCTCGTTGACGGGGGGATGTATGCTAAACTTATCTTT.

This clone was seen more than once but under ten times. TCRdb shows a much larger clone's protein in place of this DNA's translation, and the two differ at residue 4, likely through a read error; the protein shown is translated from the DNA. J is TRDJ1 and V is TRDV2; TRDD3 aligns across 12 bases. Germline assignment: CDR1 GEAIGNYY and CDR2 EKD. The CDR3 totals 18 residues. The CDR3 nucleotides read TGTGCCTGTGGCACCGTGACCTGGGGGATACGCCGCACCGATAAACTCATCTTT. Protein product: CACGTVTWGIRRTDKLIF.

As for this clone: A far larger clone is a single base away, which makes a read error likely. Other DNA sequences of this sample code for an identical CDR3. V is TRDV1 and J is TRDJ2; 8 bases are shared with TRDD3. TCRdb carries no J gene annotation; the J gene was assigned here by matching the DNA with germline. Germline loops: CDR1 TSWWSYY, CDR2 QGS. The CDR3 runs 20 residues. Here the CDR3 reads CALGGHRFQLGGLLTAQLFF. For the CDR3, the DNA is TGTGCTCTTGGGGGCCACCGCTTCCAACTGGGGGGCCTTTTGACAGCGCAACTCTTCTTT.

This clone was picked up a small number of times. The amino acid sequence in TCRdb belongs to a much larger clone and departs from this DNA's translation at residue 10, likely a sequencing read error; the sequence shown is translated from the DNA. This chain connects TRDV2 to TRDJ1, with TRDD3 matching over 9 bases. Matching the DNA to germline supplied the J gene, which TCRdb does not give. There are 15 residues in the CDR3. Germline lookup yields CDR1 GEAIGNYY and CDR2 EKD. The V segment lost 0 bases and the J segment 6 bases; nucleotides outside the gene matches: 7. CDR3 region: CACDTVGDRKNKLIF. The CDR3 nucleotides are TGTGCCTGTGACACCGTGGGGGATAGGAAGAATAAACTCATCTTT.

In regard to this clone: The TCRdb protein comes from a much larger clone and disagrees with this DNA's translation at residue 4, likely due to a read error; the protein given here is derived from the DNA. The chain is built from TRDV2 and TRDJ1, with 9 bases matching TRDD3. Because TCRdb records no J gene, it was assigned here through a match of the DNA to germline. The germline CDR1 and CDR2 sequences are GEAIGNYY and EKD. This CDR3 comprises 17 residues. V shed 5 bases and J 3 bases; nucleotides not matched to a gene: 15. CDR3 amino acids: CACGPSRTGGYPDKLIF. The CDR3, as DNA: TGTGCCTGTGGCCCATCACGCACGGGGGGATACCCCGATAAACTCATCTTT.

This clone was seen a few times. TCRdb's protein for this DNA is that of a much larger clone and differs from the translation at residue 18, likely a read error; the protein shown is the DNA translation. No J gene was assigned, while the V gene was called as TRDV1; the table calls TRDD3, which could not be checked here. This CDR3 has 19 residues. CDR1 and CDR2 from the germline V gene are TSWWSYY and QGS. Here the CDR3 reads CALGGGVLRIRSYTDKLTF. CDR3 sequence (DNA): TGTGCTCTTGGGGGGGGCGTCCTCAGGATACGCTCGTACACCGATAAACTCACCTTT.

There are a few counts of this clone. TCRdb records a much larger clone's protein for this DNA, with a difference at residue 10 that likely arises from a read error; the protein given is the translation of the DNA. The V and J genes are TRDV2 and TRDJ1; TRDD3 matches at 7 bases. Here the J gene came from matching the DNA to germline, since TCRdb omits it. The junction had 8 bases not matched to a gene; V was cut back by 1 base and J by 1 base. CDR3 length equals 16 residues. Germline CDR1 and CDR2: GEAIGNYY and EKD. The CDR3 loop reads CACDTLWGPLTDKLIF. CDR3 DNA sequence: TGTGCCTGTGACACACTCTGGGGGCCACTCACCGATAAACTCATCTTT.

A word on this clone: TCRdb has a much larger clone's protein, which differs at residue 6 from the translation of this DNA, likely because of a read error; what is shown is the protein translated from the DNA. The rearrangement joins TRDV1 to TRDJ1; 8 bases match TRDD3. Unmatched junction bases numbered 15, after V lost 1 base and J lost 11 bases. Germline CDR1 and CDR2: TSWWSYY and QGS. The CDR3 covers 16 residues. In DNA, the CDR3 is TGTGCTCTTGGGGAACCCGCGTACCGTACTGGGGGCCGCCTCATCTTT. It yields the protein CALGEPAYRTGGRLIF.

A word on this clone: A read error likely explains this, since a far larger clone differs by one base. The identical CDR3 is also encoded by other nucleotide sequences in the sample. CDR3 residues: CALGDPLLTGLDKLIF. Written as DNA, the CDR3 is TGTGCTCTTGGGGATCCTCTACTTACGGGGCTCGATAAGCTCATCTTT. The V gene reported is TRDV1; the J gene is uncalled; the listed D gene, TRDD3, was not tested against the DNA. The CDR3 is 16 residues long. Germline CDR1 and CDR2: TSWWSYY and QGS.

A word on this clone: The TCRdb record carries a much larger clone's protein, which differs from this DNA's translation at residues 11 and 17; a read error is the likely cause, and the protein listed here is the DNA translation. The CDR3, as DNA: TGTGCTCTTGGGGAAGCCCTAGGGGTGGAGGGACACACCGATAAACTCACCTTT. Amino acid sequence: CALGEALGVEGHTDKLTF. The chain is built from TRDV1 and TRDJ1, with unresolved D. Per germline, CDR1 TSWWSYY and CDR2 QGS. This CDR3 spans 18 amino acids.

This clone was counted between two and nine times. The translation of this DNA and the TCRdb protein of a much larger clone differ at residues 3 and 6, probably owing to a read error; the protein shown here is translated from the DNA. This chain links TRDV2 with TRDJ1, with 10 bases aligning to TRDD3. The CDR3 sequence is 18 residues long. Per germline, CDR1 GEAIGNYY and CDR2 EKD. This chain's CDR3 is CARDTAGGGYPNTDKLIF. The CDR3 region has the DNA TGTGCCCGTGACACAGCGGGTGGGGGATACCCGAACACCGATAAACTCATCTTT.